This T cell receptor (beta chain) was documented in a study of T cells of healthy individuals. Trimming removed 0 bases at V and 2 bases at J, with 9 bases between. Germline V gene data show CDR1 as SEHNR and CDR2 as FQNEAQ (reference sequence). The CDR3 sequence is 15 residues long. This clonotype was seen more than once but under ten times. TCRdb re-called the 5' RACE reads with MiXCR, one entry per CDR3 protein. The profile shows 90,000 to 100,000 distinct CDR3 sequences, approximately 16% of them singletons. This chain connects TRBV7-9 to TRBJ2-3; no clear D gene. This receptor was obtained from a human donor in good health. The CDR3 region has the DNA TGTGCCAGCAGCTTAGCGGTACTCCCCACAGATACGCAGTATTTT. It codes for CASSLAVLPTDTQYF.